This T cell receptor beta chain was found in a study of early T cells in non-severe SARS-CoV-2 infection. Study-wide findings and caveats: Sequences matched to VDJdb favored anti-spike CD8 responses, while private and CD4 specificities were missed.

The table lists this clonotype with many counts. Its antigen is undetermined. TCRdb ran MiXCR on the 5' RACE reads and lists one entry per CDR3 protein. Of 35,000 to 40,000 distinct CDR3 sequences listed, approximately 5% are singletons. The germline V gene encodes CDR1 DFQATT and CDR2 SNEGSKA (reference sequence). V was pared by 2 bases and J by 2 bases, with 16 bases between. The CDR3 is 15 amino acids. This clonotype was sampled from an adult who was a healthcare worker with PCR-confirmed SARS-CoV-2 infection or an uninfected control (not recorded which). This sequence joins TRBV20-1 and TRBJ2-7, with D possibly TRBD2 on 6 matching bases. What was sequenced was whole blood. The CDR3 DNA reads TGCAGTGCTAGAACCCTCCGGGACTCGGCCTACGAGCAGTACTTC. Translating it yields CSARTLRDSAYEQYF.